A selection of T cell receptor beta chains follows, all from one sample in a study of cytomegalovirus exposure and HLA in healthy donors. TCRdb keeps only in-frame clones here, not all; method: immunoSEQ multiplex PCR. The table lists 150,000 to 200,000 clones, 65% to 85% of them singletons. The sequenced sample was PBMCs. The receptors were gathered from a woman aged 25 to 45 in good health and CMV-seropositive. Both conserved end residues are part of each CDR3. The D gene is left open where the match is weak. Rows may omit the clone size; those that give it use once, few, many or a size class.

TRBJ2-4 once NA 13 TRBV11-2 CASSRPTRDIQYF TGTGCCAGCAGCCGACCGACGCGGGACATTCAGTACTTC
TRBJ2-5 few TRBD2 15 TRBV15 CATSSSGGLVETQYF TGTGCCACCAGCTCTAGCGGGGGGCTTGTAGAGACCCAGTACTTC
TRBJ2-3 NA TRBD2 15 TRBV19 CASSASPTSADTQYF TGTGCCAGTAGTGCCTCCCCGACTAGCGCAGATACGCAGTATTTT
TRBJ2-5 NA TRBD1 20 TRBV19 CASSSYHDRGPLRPQETQYF TGTGCCAGTAGTTCCTACCACGACAGGGGCCCCCTCCGGCCCCAAGAGACCCAGTACTTC
TRBJ2-5 NA TRBD2 15 TRBV2 CASVELASPQETQYF TGTGCCAGCGTGGAACTAGCGTCCCCACAAGAGACCCAGTACTTC
TRBJ2-7 NA TRBD1 14 TRBV10-3 CAISPGQGLYEQYF TGTGCCATCAGTCCGGGACAGGGCCTCTACGAGCAGTACTTC
TRBJ2-3 NA NA 14 TRBV6-5 CASSYREKADTQYF TGTGCCAGCAGTTACCGGGAGAAGGCAGATACGCAGTATTTT
TRBJ2-1 NA TRBD2 15 TRBV6-5 CASSSSGSPYNEQFF TGTGCCAGCAGTTCCAGCGGGAGCCCATACAATGAGCAGTTCTTC
TRBJ2-1 NA NA 12 TRBV5-5 CASTLTYNEQFF TGTGCCAGCACCCTAACCTACAATGAGCAGTTCTTC
TRBJ1-5 NA NA 15 TRBV6-5 CASRQTFTSNQPQHF TGTGCCAGCAGGCAGACATTTACCAGCAATCAGCCCCAGCATTTT
TRBJ1-4 NA NA 14 TRBV5-1 CASSLGQSNEKLFF TGCGCCAGCAGCTTGGGACAGAGTAATGAAAAACTGTTTTTT
TRBJ1-5 NA NA 15 TRBV28 CASRIQVIGNQPQHF TGTGCCAGCAGGATACAGGTGATAGGCAATCAGCCCCAGCATTTT
TRBJ1-3 NA NA 15 TRBV25-1 CASSALVQGGNTIYF TGTGCCAGCAGTGCCCTGGTCCAGGGTGGAAACACCATATATTTT
TRBJ2-7 NA NA 11 TRBV5-8 CASSRQREQYF TGTGCCAGCAGTCGGCAGAGGGAGCAGTACTTC
TRBJ1-5 NA TRBD1 17 TRBV7-8 CASSQRTGRFGNQPQHF TGTGCCAGCAGCCAACGGACAGGGAGGTTCGGCAATCAGCCCCAGCATTTT
TRBJ2-2 few NA 15 TRBV5-4 CASSFNQGGTGELFF TGTGCCAGCAGCTTCAACCAGGGAGGCACCGGGGAGCTGTTTTTT
TRBJ2-2 NA NA 13 TRBV6-5 CASTEEGGGELFF TGTGCCTCAACCGAGGAGGGCGGCGGGGAGCTGTTTTTT
TRBJ2-7 NA TRBD1 13 TRBV5-1 CASRRDRVYEQYF TGCGCCAGCAGGCGCGACAGGGTGTACGAGCAGTACTTC